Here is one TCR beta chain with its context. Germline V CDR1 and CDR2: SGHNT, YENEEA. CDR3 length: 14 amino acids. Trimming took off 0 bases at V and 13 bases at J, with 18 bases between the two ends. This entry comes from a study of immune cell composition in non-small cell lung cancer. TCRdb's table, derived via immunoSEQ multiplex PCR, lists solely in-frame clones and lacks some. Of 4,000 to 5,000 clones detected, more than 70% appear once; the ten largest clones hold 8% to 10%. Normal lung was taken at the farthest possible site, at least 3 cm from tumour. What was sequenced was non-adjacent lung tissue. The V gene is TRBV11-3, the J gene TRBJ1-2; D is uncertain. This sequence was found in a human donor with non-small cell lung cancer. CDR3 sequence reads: CASSLDHSSPVVTF. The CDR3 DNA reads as TGTGCCAGCAGCTTAGATCATTCCTCCCCGGTAGTCACCTTC.